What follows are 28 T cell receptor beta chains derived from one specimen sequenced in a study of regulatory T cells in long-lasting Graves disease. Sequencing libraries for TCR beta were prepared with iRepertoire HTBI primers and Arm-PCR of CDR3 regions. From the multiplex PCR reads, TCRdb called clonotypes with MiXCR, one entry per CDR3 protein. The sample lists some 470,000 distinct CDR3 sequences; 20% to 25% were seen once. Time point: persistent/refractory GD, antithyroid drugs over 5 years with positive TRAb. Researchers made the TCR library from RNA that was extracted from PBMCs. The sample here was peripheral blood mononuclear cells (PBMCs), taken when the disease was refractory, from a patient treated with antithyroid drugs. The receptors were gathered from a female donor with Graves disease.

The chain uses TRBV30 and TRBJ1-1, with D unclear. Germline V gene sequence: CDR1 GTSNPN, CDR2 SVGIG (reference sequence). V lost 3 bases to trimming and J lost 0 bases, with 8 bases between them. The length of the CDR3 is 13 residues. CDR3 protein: CAWRSLLNTEAFF. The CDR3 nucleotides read TGTGCCTGGAGGTCTCTACTGAACACTGAAGCTTTCTTT.

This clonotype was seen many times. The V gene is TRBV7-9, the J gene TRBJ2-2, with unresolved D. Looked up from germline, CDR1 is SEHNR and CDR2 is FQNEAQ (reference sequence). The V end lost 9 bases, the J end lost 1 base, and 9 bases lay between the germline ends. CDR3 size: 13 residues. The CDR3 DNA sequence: TGTGCCAGTACAACGGGGAACACCGGGGAGCTGTTTTTT. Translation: CASTTGNTGELFF.

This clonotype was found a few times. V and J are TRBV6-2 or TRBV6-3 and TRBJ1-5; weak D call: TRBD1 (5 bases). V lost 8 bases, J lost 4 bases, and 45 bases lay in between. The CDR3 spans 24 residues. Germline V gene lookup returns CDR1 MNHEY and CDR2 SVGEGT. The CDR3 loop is CASGRSPLLLGQGERAWINQPQHF. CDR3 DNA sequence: TGTGCCAGCGGCCGCTCCCCCCTTCTGTTGGGGCAGGGTGAGAGGGCATGGATTAATCAGCCCCAGCATTTT.

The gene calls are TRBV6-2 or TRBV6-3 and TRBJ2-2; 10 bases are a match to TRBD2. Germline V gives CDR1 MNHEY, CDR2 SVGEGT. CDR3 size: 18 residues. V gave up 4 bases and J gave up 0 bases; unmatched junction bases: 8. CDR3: CASSSIRLAGANTGELFF. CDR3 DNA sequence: TGTGCCAGCAGTTCCATCAGACTAGCGGGCGCGAACACCGGGGAGCTGTTTTTT.

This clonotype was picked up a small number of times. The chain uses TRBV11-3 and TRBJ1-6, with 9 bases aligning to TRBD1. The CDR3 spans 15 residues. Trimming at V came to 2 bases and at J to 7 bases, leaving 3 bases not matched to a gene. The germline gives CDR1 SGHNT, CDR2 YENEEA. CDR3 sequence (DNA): TGTGCCAGCAGCTTAAATGGACAGGGGAATTCACCCCTCCACTTT. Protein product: CASSLNGQGNSPLHF.

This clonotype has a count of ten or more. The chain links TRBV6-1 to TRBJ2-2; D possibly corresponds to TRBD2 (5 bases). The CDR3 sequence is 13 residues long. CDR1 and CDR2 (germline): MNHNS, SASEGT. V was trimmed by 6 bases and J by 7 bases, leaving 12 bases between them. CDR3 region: CASRMEADGELFF. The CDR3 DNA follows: TGTGCCAGCAGAATGGAGGCAGACGGGGAGCTGTTTTTT.

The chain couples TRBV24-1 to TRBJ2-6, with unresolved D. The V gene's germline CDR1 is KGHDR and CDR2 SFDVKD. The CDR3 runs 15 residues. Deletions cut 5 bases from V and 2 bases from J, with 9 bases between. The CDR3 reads CATSVVVAGANVLTF. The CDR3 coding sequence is TGTGCCACCAGTGTGGTGGTGGCTGGGGCCAACGTCCTGACTTTC.

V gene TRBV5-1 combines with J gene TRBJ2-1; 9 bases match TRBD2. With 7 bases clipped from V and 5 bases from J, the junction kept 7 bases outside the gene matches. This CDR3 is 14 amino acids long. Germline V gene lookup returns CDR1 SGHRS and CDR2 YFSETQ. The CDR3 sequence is CASAGLAGHNEQFF. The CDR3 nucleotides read TGCGCCAGCGCTGGGCTAGCGGGACACAATGAGCAGTTCTTC. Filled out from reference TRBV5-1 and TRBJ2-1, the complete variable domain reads KAGVTQTPRYLIKTRGQQVTLSCSPISGHRSVSWYQQTPGQGLQFLFEYFSETQRNKGNFPGRFSGRQFSNSRSEMNVSTLELGDSALYLCASAGLAGHNEQFFGPGTRLTVL.

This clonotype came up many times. The CDR3 protein is CASSYSGTSGNRDGELFF. CDR3 coding DNA: TGTGCCAGCAGTTACTCCGGGACTAGCGGGAACCGGGACGGGGAGCTGTTTTTT. V and J are TRBV6-2 or TRBV6-3 and TRBJ2-2; 13 positions match TRBD2. Germline V lookup: CDR1 MNHEY, CDR2 SVGEGT. This CDR3 spans 18 amino acids. After removal of 0 bases from V and 7 bases from J, the junction contained 8 bases not matched to a gene.

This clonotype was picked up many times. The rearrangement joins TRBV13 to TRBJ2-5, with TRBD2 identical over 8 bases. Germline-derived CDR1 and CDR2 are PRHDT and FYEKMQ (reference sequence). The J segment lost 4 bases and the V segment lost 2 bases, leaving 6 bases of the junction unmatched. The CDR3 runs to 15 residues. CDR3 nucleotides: TGTGCCAGCAGCTTATTCGGCGGGGGGACAGAGACCCAGTACTTC. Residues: CASSLFGGGTETQYF. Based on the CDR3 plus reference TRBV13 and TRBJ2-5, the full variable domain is AAGVIQSPRHLIKEKRETATLKCYPIPRHDTVYWYQQGPGQDPQFLISFYEKMQSDKGSIPDRFSAQQFSDYHSELNMSSLELGDSALYFCASSLFGGGTETQYFGPGTRLLVL.

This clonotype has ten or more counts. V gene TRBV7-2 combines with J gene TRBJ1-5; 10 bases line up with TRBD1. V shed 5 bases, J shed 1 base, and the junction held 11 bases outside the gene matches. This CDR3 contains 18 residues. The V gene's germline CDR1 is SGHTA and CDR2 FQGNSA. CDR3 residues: CASSAYGTGAWSNQPQHF. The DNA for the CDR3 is TGTGCCAGCAGCGCCTACGGGACAGGGGCGTGGAGCAATCAGCCCCAGCATTTT.

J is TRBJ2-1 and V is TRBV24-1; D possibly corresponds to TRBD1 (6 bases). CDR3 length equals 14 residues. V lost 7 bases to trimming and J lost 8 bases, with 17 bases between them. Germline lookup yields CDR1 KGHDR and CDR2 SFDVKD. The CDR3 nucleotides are TGTGCCACCAGCCAATGGGACAAGACGGATGAGCAGTTCTTC. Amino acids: CATSQWDKTDEQFF.

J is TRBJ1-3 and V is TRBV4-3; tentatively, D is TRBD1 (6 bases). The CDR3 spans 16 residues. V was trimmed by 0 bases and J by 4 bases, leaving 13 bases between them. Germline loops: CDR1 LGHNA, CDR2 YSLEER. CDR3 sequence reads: CASSQDLTGSGNTIYF. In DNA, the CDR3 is TGCGCCAGCAGCCAAGATTTAACAGGGTCGGGAAACACCATATATTTT.

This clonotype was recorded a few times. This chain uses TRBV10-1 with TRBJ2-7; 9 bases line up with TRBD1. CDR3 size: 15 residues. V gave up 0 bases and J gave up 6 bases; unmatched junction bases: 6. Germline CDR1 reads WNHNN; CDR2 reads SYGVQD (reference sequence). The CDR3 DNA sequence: TGCGCCAGCAGTGAGTCAGGTACAGGGGGCTTCGAGCAGTACTTC. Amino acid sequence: CASSESGTGGFEQYF.

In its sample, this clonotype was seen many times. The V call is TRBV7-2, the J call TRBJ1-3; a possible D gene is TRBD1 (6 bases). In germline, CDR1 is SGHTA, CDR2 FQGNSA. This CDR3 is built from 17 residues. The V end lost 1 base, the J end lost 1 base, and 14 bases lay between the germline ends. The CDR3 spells CASSLDGTRWSGNTIYF. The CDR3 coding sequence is TGTGCCAGCAGCTTAGACGGGACACGGTGGTCTGGAAACACCATATATTTT. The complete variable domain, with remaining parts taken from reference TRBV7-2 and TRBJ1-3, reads GAGVSQSPSNKVTEKGKDVELRCDPISGHTALYWYRQSLGQGLEFLIYFQGNSAPDKSGLPSDRFSAERTGGSVSTLTIQRTQQEDSAVYLCASSLDGTRWSGNTIYFGEGSWLTVV.

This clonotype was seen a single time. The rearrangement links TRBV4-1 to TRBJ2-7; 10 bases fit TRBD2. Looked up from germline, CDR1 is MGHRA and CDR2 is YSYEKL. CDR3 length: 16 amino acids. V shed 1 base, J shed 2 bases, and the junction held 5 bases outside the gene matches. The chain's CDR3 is CASSQGLAGGPYEQYF. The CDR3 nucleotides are TGCGCCAGCAGCCAAGGGTTAGCGGGAGGTCCCTACGAGCAGTACTTC.

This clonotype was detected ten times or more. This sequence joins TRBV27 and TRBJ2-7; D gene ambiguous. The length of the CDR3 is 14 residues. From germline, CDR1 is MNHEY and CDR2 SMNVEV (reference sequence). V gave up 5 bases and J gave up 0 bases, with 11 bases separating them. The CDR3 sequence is CASSLIISSYEQYF. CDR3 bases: TGTGCCAGCAGTCTGATTATTAGCTCCTACGAGCAGTACTTC.

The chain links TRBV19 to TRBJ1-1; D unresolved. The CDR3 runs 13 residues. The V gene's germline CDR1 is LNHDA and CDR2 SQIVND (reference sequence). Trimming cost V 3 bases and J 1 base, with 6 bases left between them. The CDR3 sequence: CASSMIQNTEAFF. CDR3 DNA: TGTGCCAGTAGTATGATACAGAACACTGAAGCTTTCTTT.

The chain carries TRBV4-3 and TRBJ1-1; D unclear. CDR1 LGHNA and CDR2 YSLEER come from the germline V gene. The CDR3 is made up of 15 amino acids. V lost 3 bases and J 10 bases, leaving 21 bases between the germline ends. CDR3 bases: TGCGCCAGCAGCCATGATGCTTCGCAGGTCGTTGGAGCTTTCTTT. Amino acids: CASSHDASQVVGAFF.

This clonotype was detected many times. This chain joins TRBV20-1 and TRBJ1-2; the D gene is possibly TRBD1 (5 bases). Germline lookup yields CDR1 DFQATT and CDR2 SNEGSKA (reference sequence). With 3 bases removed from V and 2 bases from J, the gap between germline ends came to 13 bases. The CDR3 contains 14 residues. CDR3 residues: CSASPSGPNYGYTF. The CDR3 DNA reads TGCAGTGCTAGTCCGTCGGGGCCGAACTATGGCTACACCTTC.

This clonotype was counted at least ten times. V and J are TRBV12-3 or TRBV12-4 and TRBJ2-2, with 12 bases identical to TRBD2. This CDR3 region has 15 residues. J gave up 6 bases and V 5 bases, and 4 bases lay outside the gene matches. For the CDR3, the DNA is TGTGCCAGCAGTGCGAGACTAGCGGGAGCCGGGGAGCTGTTTTTT. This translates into CASSARLAGAGELFF.

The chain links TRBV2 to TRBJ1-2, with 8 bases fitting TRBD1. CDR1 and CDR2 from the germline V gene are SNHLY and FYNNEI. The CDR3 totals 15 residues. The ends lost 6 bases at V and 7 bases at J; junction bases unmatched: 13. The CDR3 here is CASSFRGQGHSGYTF. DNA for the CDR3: TGTGCCAGCAGCTTCCGAGGACAGGGACACAGTGGCTACACCTTC.

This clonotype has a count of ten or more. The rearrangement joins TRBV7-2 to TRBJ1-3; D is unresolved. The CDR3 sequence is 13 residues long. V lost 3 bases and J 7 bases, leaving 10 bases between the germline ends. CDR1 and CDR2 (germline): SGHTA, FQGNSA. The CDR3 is CASSFGRWNTIYF. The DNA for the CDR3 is TGTGCCAGCAGCTTTGGACGGTGGAACACCATATATTTT.

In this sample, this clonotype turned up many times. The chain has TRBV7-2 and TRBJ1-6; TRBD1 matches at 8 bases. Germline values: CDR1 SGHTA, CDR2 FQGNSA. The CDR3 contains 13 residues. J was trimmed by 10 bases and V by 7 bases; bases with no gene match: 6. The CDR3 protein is CASTITGGSPLHF. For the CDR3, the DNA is TGTGCCAGCACCATCACAGGGGGATCACCCCTCCACTTT.

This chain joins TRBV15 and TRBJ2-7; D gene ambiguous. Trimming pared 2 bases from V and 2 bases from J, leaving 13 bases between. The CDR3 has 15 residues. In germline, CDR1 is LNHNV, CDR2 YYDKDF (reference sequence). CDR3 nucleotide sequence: TGTGCCACCAGCAGACGCACACAGCCTCCCTACGAGCAGTACTTC. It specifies CATSRRTQPPYEQYF.

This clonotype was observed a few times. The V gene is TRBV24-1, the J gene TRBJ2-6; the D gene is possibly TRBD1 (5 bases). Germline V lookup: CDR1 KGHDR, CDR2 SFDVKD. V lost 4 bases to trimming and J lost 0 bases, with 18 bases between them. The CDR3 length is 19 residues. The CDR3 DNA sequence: TGTGCCACCAGTGACCCGAGGCAGGGAATGGACTCTGGGGCCAACGTCCTGACTTTC. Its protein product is CATSDPRQGMDSGANVLTF.

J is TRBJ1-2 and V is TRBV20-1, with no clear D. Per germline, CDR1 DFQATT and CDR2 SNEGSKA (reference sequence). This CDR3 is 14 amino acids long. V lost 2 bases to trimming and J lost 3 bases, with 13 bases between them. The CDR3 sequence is CSARKGSGDYGYTF. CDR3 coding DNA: TGCAGTGCTAGAAAGGGATCCGGGGACTATGGCTACACCTTC.

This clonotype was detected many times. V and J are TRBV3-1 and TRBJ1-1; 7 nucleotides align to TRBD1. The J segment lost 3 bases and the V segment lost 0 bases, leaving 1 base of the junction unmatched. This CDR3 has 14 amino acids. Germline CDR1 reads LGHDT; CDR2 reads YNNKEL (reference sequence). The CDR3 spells CASSQDQGDTEAFF. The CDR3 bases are TGTGCCAGCAGCCAAGACCAGGGGGACACTGAAGCTTTCTTT.